A selection of T cell receptor beta chains follows, all from one sample in a study of CD8 T cells in Susac syndrome. TCRdb recomputed calls from the immunoSEQ multiplex PCR reads with MiXCR, one row per CDR3 protein. The profile shows 180,000 or so distinct CDR3 sequences, 85% to 95% of them singletons. The sample was CD4+ T cells from PBMCs. The receptors stem from a human donor in good health. Both conserved end residues are part of each CDR3. A D gene is named only where the DNA matches it firmly. Rows may omit the clone size; those that give it use once, few, many or a size class.

NA	NA	TRBV15	TRBJ2-5	TGTGCCACCAGCAGAGATAGGGGCTATGGGGTAGCGTACTTC	CATSRDRGYGVAYF
NA	TRBD1	TRBV6-5	TRBJ1-1	TGTGCCAGCAGTTACTTGAGGGGGCATGCTTTCTTT	CASSYLRGHAFF
NA	TRBD1	TRBV5-5	TRBJ2-6	TGTGCCAGCAGCCCAGAGACAGGGTACGGGGCCAACGTCCTGACTTTC	CASSPETGYGANVLTF
NA	NA	TRBV30	TRBJ2-3	TGTGCCTGGAGTGTAAGTTACACAGATACGCAGTATTTT	CAWSVSYTDTQYF
once	NA	TRBV28	TRBJ1-2	TGTGCCAGCACCCCGCCCCGGGGGGTGGGGTATGGCTACACCTTC	CASTPPRGVGYGYTF
NA	NA	TRBV15	TRBJ1-2	TGTGCCACCAGCAAAGGATTGTATGGCTACACCTTC	CATSKGLYGYTF
NA	TRBD1	TRBV4-3	TRBJ1-2	TGCGCCAGCAGCCACGACAGGGACTATGGCTACACCTTC	CASSHDRDYGYTF
NA	NA	TRBV13	TRBJ2-1	TGTGCCAGCAGCTTAACTCGCGGAGGGCACAATGAGCAGTTCTTC	CASSLTRGGHNEQFF
NA	NA	TRBV25-1	TRBJ1-5	TGTGCCAGCAGTGAACTGGCAGCTAGCAATCAGCCCCAGCATTTT	CASSELAASNQPQHF
NA	NA	TRBV24-1	TRBJ2-6	TGTGCCACTTCAGGGACCGGGGCCAACGTCCTGACTTTC	CATSGTGANVLTF
NA	TRBD1	TRBV28	TRBJ2-5	TGTGCCAGCAGCCACAGGGGTAATATCGGAGAGACCCAGTACTTC	CASSHRGNIGETQYF
once	NA	TRBV9	TRBJ2-1	TGTGCCAGCAGCGTATACGGCAGCCCGGATGAGCAGTTCTTC	CASSVYGSPDEQFF
NA	NA	TRBV12-3/TRBV12-4	TRBJ2-5	TGTGCCAGCACAGCGGCACAAGAGACCCAGTACTTC	CASTAAQETQYF
once	NA	TRBV14	TRBJ2-1	TGTGCCAGCAGCCAAGTGGGAGTGGATGAGCAGTTCTTC	CASSQVGVDEQFF
NA	NA	TRBV20-1	TRBJ2-3	TGCAGTGGGGGGGACTCCACCACAGATACGCAGTATTTT	CSGGDSTTDTQYF
NA	NA	TRBV11-2	TRBJ2-7	TGTGCCAGCAGCTTAGTTGGGTACGAGCAGTACTTC	CASSLVGYEQYF
NA	NA	TRBV28	TRBJ1-1	TGTGCCAGCAGTTTCGGGGGGTTCGAAGCTTTCTTT	CASSFGGFEAFF
NA	TRBD2	TRBV12-3/TRBV12-4	TRBJ2-1	TGTGCCAGCAGTCCCCCGGGACTAGAAGGGGCAAATGAGCAGTTCTTC	CASSPPGLEGANEQFF
NA	NA	TRBV9	TRBJ2-7	TGTGCCAGCAGCCGACCGGGTCCCTACGAGCAGTACTTC	CASSRPGPYEQYF
NA	NA	TRBV2	TRBJ2-1	TGTGCCAGCAGTGAAGCGGGACGATTCAATGAGCAGTTCTTC	CASSEAGRFNEQFF
NA	NA	TRBV3-1	TRBJ1-2	TGTGCCAGCAGCCGGGGACCAGGGAACTATGGCTACACCTTC	CASSRGPGNYGYTF
NA	NA	TRBV9	TRBJ1-5	TGTGCCAGCAGCGTAGGTGTGGGGGCGAACCAGCCCCAGCATTTT	CASSVGVGANQPQHF
NA	TRBD1	TRBV20-1	TRBJ1-5	TGCAGTGCTTATGGACAGGGAAGGAATCAGCCCCAGCATTTT	CSAYGQGRNQPQHF